A selection of T cell receptor beta chains follows, all from one sample in a study of T-cell memory formation after mild COVID-19. MiXCR was run by TCRdb on the 5' RACE reads, yielding one entry per CDR3 protein. The table records 280,000 or so distinct CDR3 sequences, 7.5% to 9.5% of them present only once. The specimen sequenced was PBMCs or a T cell subset sorted from them (not recorded which). These receptors came from a man aged 18 to 29 who had mild COVID-19 (a few samples of this study predate the infection). Cell type and time point are not known. Both conserved end residues are part of each CDR3. The order of the fields is V gene, clone size, J gene, D gene, CDR3 protein. D genes are given only for firm matches. Size is omitted from some rows. Given values are once, few, many or a class for expanded clones.

>TRBV20-1|NA|TRBJ1-1|NA
CSARKRGLRMNTEAFF
>TRBV9|NA|TRBJ2-3|NA
CASSGYGVPKDTQYF
>TRBV12-3/TRBV12-4|few|TRBJ1-4|NA
CASSLIREKLFF
>TRBV20-1|few|TRBJ2-1|NA
CSARVKDNEQFF
>TRBV11-2|many|TRBJ2-7|NA
CASSLGGPTYEQYF
>TRBV12-3/TRBV12-4|few|TRBJ2-1|TRBD2
CASSGDTSSYNEQFF
>TRBV7-8|few|TRBJ2-3|TRBD2
CASSPRLAGQDTQYF
>TRBV19|NA|TRBJ2-1|TRBD2
CASNRLAGDNEQFF
>TRBV4-1|few|TRBJ1-1|NA
CASSPPDTEAFF
>TRBV10-1|NA|TRBJ2-3|NA
CASSEGADTQYF
>TRBV12-3/TRBV12-4|NA|TRBJ1-3|NA
CASRLTSSGNTIYF
>TRBV6-5|many|TRBJ1-3|NA
CASSRGVGGNTIYF
>TRBV12-3/TRBV12-4|few|TRBJ1-1|NA
CASSFARGTEAFF
>TRBV5-5|NA|TRBJ1-1|TRBD1
CASSLALTGENTEAFF
>TRBV27|NA|TRBJ1-2|NA
CASSWDAANYGYTF
>TRBV2|few|TRBJ2-3|TRBD2
CASRSGDYTDTQYF
>TRBV5-1|NA|TRBJ1-1|NA
CASRADGANTEAFF
>TRBV5-1|many|TRBJ2-1|NA
CASSLGPSNEQFF
>TRBV15|NA|TRBJ1-3|TRBD1
CATSRDQDRVGNTIYF
>TRBV24-1|few|TRBJ2-5|NA
CATSDQGPEETQYF
>TRBV5-1|NA|TRBJ2-3|TRBD2
CASSSGLAGTSTDTQYF
>TRBV5-6|many|TRBJ2-1|NA
CASSFSLLEQFF
>TRBV6-5|NA|TRBJ1-5|NA
CASRTGARSNQPQHF
>TRBV4-1|few|TRBJ2-3|NA
CASSSGERFTDTQYF
>TRBV13|NA|TRBJ2-1|NA
CASSPDMGEYNEQFF
>TRBV2|NA|TRBJ2-2|NA
CASSEALWGANTGELFF
>TRBV12-3/TRBV12-4|few|TRBJ1-3|NA
CAPPRTTGNTIYF
>TRBV12-3/TRBV12-4|few|TRBJ2-1|TRBD1
CASSRQGNSYNEQFF
>TRBV29-1|NA|TRBJ2-2|TRBD2
CSVVSGGADGELFF
>TRBV20-1|few|TRBJ2-3|TRBD1
CSANDRGQDTQYF
>TRBV10-3|few|TRBJ2-1|TRBD1
CAISGGQGNYNEQFF